What follows are 30 T cell receptor beta chains derived from one specimen sequenced in a study of blood T cell repertoires in COVID-19. TCRdb's table, derived via immunoSEQ multiplex PCR, lists solely in-frame clones and lacks some. The sample gives 250,000 to 300,000 clones, roughly nine tenths of which show up once; approximately 12% is in the top ten. Sequenced sample: peripheral blood. These receptors all stem from a woman aged 30 to 39 with COVID-19, enrolled during active disease.

The chain links TRBV7-2 to TRBJ1-5; TRBD1 might be the D (5 bases). V was cut by 0 bases and J by 6 bases, with 12 bases left in between. The CDR3 has 15 residues. Germline assignment: CDR1 SGHTA and CDR2 FQGNSA. Here the CDR3 DNA reads TGTGCCAGCAGCTTAGCGCTCAGGGTTGGTCAGCCCCAGCATTTT. Protein product: CASSLALRVGQPQHF.

The genes are TRBV3-1 (or the pseudogene TRBV3-2) and TRBJ1-6; 10 positions agree with TRBD1. There are 16 residues in the CDR3. CDR1 is LGHDT, CDR2 YNNKEL, per germline (reference sequence). J was trimmed by 7 bases and V by 1 base; bases with no gene match: 4. The CDR3 protein is CASSQVRDRGNSPLHF. The CDR3 nucleotides read TGTGCCAGCAGCCAAGTACGGGACAGGGGAAATTCACCCCTCCACTTT.

This chain joins TRBV4-1 and TRBJ1-2; 8 bases fit TRBD1. The junction had 13 bases not matched to a gene; V was cut back by 5 bases and J by 5 bases. Per the germline V gene, CDR1 is MGHRA and CDR2 is YSYEKL. The CDR3 is 16 amino acids. The DNA for the CDR3 is TGCGCCAGCAGCGCGGACAGGGCGCCGGATTTTTATGGCTACACCTTC. This translates into CASSADRAPDFYGYTF.

This clone was recorded only once. Other nucleotide sequences in the sample specify the same CDR3. V and J are TRBV28 and TRBJ2-7; 9 bases are a match to TRBD1. The CDR3 totals 15 residues. Germline V gene data show CDR1 as MDHEN and CDR2 as SYDVKM. The V and J ends lost 5 bases and 0 bases, in that order; junction bases with no gene match: 5. DNA of the CDR3: TGTGCCAGCAGTACGCCGGGACAGGGCTCCTACGAGCAGTACTTC. Its translation: CASSTPGQGSYEQYF.

In this sample, this clone turned up once. This chain uses TRBV4-2 with TRBJ1-1; D gene unclear. Trimming cost V 7 bases and J 0 bases, with 6 bases left between them. The CDR3 is 12 residues long. CDR1 is LGHNA and CDR2 is YNFKEQ in the germline V gene. This chain's CDR3 is CASNGMNTEAFF. The CDR3 bases are TGTGCCAGCAACGGGATGAACACTGAAGCTTTCTTT.

V and J are TRBV7-2 and TRBJ1-3; D call uncertain. This CDR3 spans 13 amino acids. The V gene's germline CDR1 is SGHTA and CDR2 FQGNSA. Trimming shortened V by 8 bases and J by 3 bases, and 11 bases separated the two germline ends. The CDR3 loop reads CASGSTRGNTIYF. CDR3 nucleotide sequence: TGTGCCAGCGGTTCTACCCGTGGAAACACCATATATTTT.

This sequence joins TRBV7-9 and TRBJ2-7; TRBD1 matches at 8 bases. The CDR3 has 15 amino acids. V trimming: 5 bases; J trimming: 5 bases; junction bases outside the gene matches: 11. Germline-derived CDR1 and CDR2 are SEHNR and FQNEAQ (reference sequence). CDR3 nucleotides: TGTGCCAGCAGCGCCCGGGACAGGCCTTCTGACGAGCAGTACTTC. Protein sequence: CASSARDRPSDEQYF.

The chain joins TRBV9 to TRBJ1-6; D uncertain. The germline CDR1 and CDR2 sequences are SGDLS and YYNGEE. Trimming took off 0 bases at V and 0 bases at J, with 4 bases between the two ends. This CDR3 region has 15 residues. The DNA for the CDR3 is TGTGCCAGCAGCGTAGCCAGCTCCTATAATTCACCCCTCCACTTT. Translated: CASSVASSYNSPLHF.

The V and J genes are TRBV6-2 or TRBV6-3 and TRBJ1-4; tentative D call: TRBD1 (5 bases). Germline CDR1 reads MNHEY; CDR2 reads SVGEGT. The CDR3 is 13 amino acids. The ends were cut back, 5 bases at V and 7 bases at J, with 11 bases in the middle. The CDR3 DNA is TGTGCCAGCAGTCTCAGGGAGGCTGAAAAACTGTTTTTT. It codes for CASSLREAEKLFF.

This chain joins TRBV19 and TRBJ2-2; 8 bases fit TRBD1. Trimming removed 6 bases from V and 7 bases from J; junction bases left unmatched: 13. Germline loops: CDR1 LNHDA, CDR2 SQIVND (reference sequence). This CDR3 comprises 16 residues. The CDR3 DNA follows: TGTGCCAGTAGCCGGACAGGGTCGCGAAGTAGCGGGGAGCTGTTTTTT. Amino acids: CASSRTGSRSSGELFF.

The chain combines TRBV28 with TRBJ2-7; a possible D gene is TRBD1 (5 bases). V was shortened by 2 bases and J by 9 bases, with 11 bases between the two germline ends. Looked up from germline, CDR1 is MDHEN and CDR2 is SYDVKM. The CDR3 loop spans 12 amino acids. The CDR3 protein is CASSLRTTGQYF. The CDR3 nucleotides read TGTGCCAGCAGTTTAAGGACAACTGGGCAGTACTTC.

V is TRBV10-2 and J is TRBJ2-1; 9 bases fit TRBD2. V lost 6 bases to trimming and J lost 6 bases; unmatched junction nucleotides: 12. The CDR3 runs 16 residues. CDR1 and CDR2 (germline): WSHSY, SAAADI. The CDR3 protein is CASSPWAGGTSNEQFF. The CDR3, as DNA: TGCGCCAGCAGCCCCTGGGCGGGGGGGACCTCCAATGAGCAGTTCTTC.

This clone was observed a handful of times. The gene calls are TRBV5-4 and TRBJ1-6; 9 nucleotides agree with TRBD1. The CDR3 is 15 amino acids. Germline assignment: CDR1 SGHNT and CDR2 YYREEE (reference sequence). The junction had 7 bases not matched to a gene; V was cut back by 2 bases and J by 10 bases. The CDR3 DNA is TGTGCCAGCAGCTTATCGGGACAGGGACGGTCACCCCTCCACTTT. Its translation is CASSLSGQGRSPLHF.

V gene TRBV7-9 combines with J gene TRBJ2-5; no clear D. The V and J ends lost 1 base and 0 bases respectively, with 3 bases between them. Germline CDR1 is SEHNR and CDR2 is FQNEAQ (reference sequence). This CDR3 is built from 13 residues. CDR3 sequence: CASSLDNQETQYF. The CDR3 DNA reads as TGTGCCAGCAGCTTAGACAACCAAGAGACCCAGTACTTC.

The chain employs TRBV19 and TRBJ1-2; possibly TRBD1 for D (5 bases). V was clipped by 1 base and J by 10 bases, with 13 bases between them. Germline CDR1 and CDR2: LNHDA and SQIVND (reference sequence). The CDR3 runs 13 residues. In DNA, the CDR3 is TGTGCCAGTAGTATAGCGCAGGGTCCAATCTACACCTTC. It is translated as CASSIAQGPIYTF. Variable domain in full (rest from reference TRBV19 and TRBJ1-2): DGGITQSPKYLFRKEGQNVTLSCEQNLNHDAMYWYRQDPGQGLRLIYYSQIVNDFQKGDIAEGYSVSREKKESFPLTVTSAQKNPTAFYLCASSIAQGPIYTFGSGTRLTVV.

The rearrangement joins TRBV5-1 to TRBJ1-2, with 10 bases aligning to TRBD1. The CDR3 covers 13 residues. The junction had 1 base not matched to a gene; V was cut back by 2 bases and J by 6 bases. Germline V gene data show CDR1 as SGHRS and CDR2 as YFSETQ. CDR3 loop: CASSFGTGDGYTF. CDR3 bases: TGCGCCAGCAGCTTCGGGACAGGGGATGGCTACACCTTC.

The CDR3 coding sequence is TGTGCCAGCAGCAAAGAGGGTGGACAGTTCACAGATACGCAGTATTTT. Residues: CASSKEGGQFTDTQYF. The chain is built from TRBV21-1 and TRBJ2-3; the table's TRBD1 call for D was not verified on the DNA. TRBV21-1 is tagged as a pseudogene. The CDR3 is 16 amino acids.

The V and J genes are TRBV5-5 and TRBJ2-6; D uncertain. The CDR3 is 16 residues long. Deletions cut 4 bases from V and 1 base from J, with 12 bases between. CDR1 is SGHKS, CDR2 YYEKEE, per germline (reference sequence). The CDR3 spells CASSPRKLSGANVLTF. The CDR3 coding sequence is TGTGCCAGCAGCCCGCGGAAATTGTCTGGGGCCAACGTCCTGACTTTC.

The V gene is TRBV3-1 (or the pseudogene TRBV3-2), the J gene TRBJ1-6; D possibly corresponds to TRBD1 (5 bases). CDR3 size: 16 residues. The germline V gene has CDR1 LGHDT and CDR2 YNNKEL (reference sequence). The V and J ends lost 2 bases and 7 bases respectively, with 15 bases between them. The CDR3: CASSQYRSRSNSPLHF. Written as DNA, the CDR3 is TGTGCCAGCAGCCAATACAGGTCAAGGTCAAATTCACCCCTCCACTTT.

The chain couples TRBV28 to TRBJ1-1; maybe TRBD1 (5 bases). Germline assignment: CDR1 MDHEN and CDR2 SYDVKM. Trimming cost V 6 bases and J 5 bases, with 19 bases left between them. This CDR3 comprises 15 residues. The CDR3 DNA follows: TGTGCCAGCAGACCTACTTCCAGGGTCATGACTGAAGCTTTCTTT. Translation gives CASRPTSRVMTEAFF. The whole variable domain, remainder taken from reference TRBV28 and TRBJ1-1, is DVKVTQSSRYLVKRTGEKVFLECVQDMDHENMFWYRQDPGLGLRLIYFSYDVKMKEKGDIPEGYSVSREKKERFSLILESASTNQTSMYLCASRPTSRVMTEAFFGQGTRLTVV.

The genes are TRBV15 and TRBJ2-5, with 8 positions matching TRBD2. The CDR3 has 15 amino acids. CDR1 and CDR2 (germline): LNHNV, YYDKDF (reference sequence). Trimming at V came to 0 bases and at J to 5 bases, leaving 5 bases not matched to a gene. In DNA, the CDR3 is TGTGCCACCAGCAGAGATTGGGCGGGGGGCGAGACCCAGTACTTC. Protein product: CATSRDWAGGETQYF.

In DNA form, the CDR3 reads TGCAGCGTTGAGATGGGCGGGGGGGCCAATGAGCAGTTCTTC. Translating gives CSVEMGGGANEQFF. The V call is TRBV29-1, the J call TRBJ2-1, with 9 nucleotides matching TRBD2. There are 14 residues in the CDR3. V shed 3 bases, J shed 6 bases, and the junction held 6 bases outside the gene matches. Germline V lookup: CDR1 SQVTM, CDR2 ANQGSEA.

This clone was counted a single time. V is TRBV7-6 and J is TRBJ2-3, with 16 bases lining up with TRBD2. Losses at the gene ends were 0 bases for V and 6 bases for J; bases not matched to a gene: 6. Germline CDR1 SGHVS, CDR2 FNYEAQ. This CDR3 has 18 amino acids. DNA for the CDR3: TGTGCCAGCAGCTTAGCAGGGACTAGCGGGGGGGCCTGGGATACGCAGTATTTT. This codes for CASSLAGTSGGAWDTQYF.

The rearrangement links TRBV3-1 (or the pseudogene TRBV3-2) to TRBJ1-6; D unclear. V gave up 1 base and J gave up 7 bases, with 11 bases separating them. This CDR3 is 15 amino acids long. CDR1 and CDR2 from the germline V gene are LGHDT and YNNKEL (reference sequence). The CDR3 spells CASSQGWEANSPLHF. DNA for the CDR3: TGTGCCAGCAGCCAAGGATGGGAGGCGAATTCACCCCTCCACTTT.

This rearrangement joins TRBV4-1 to TRBJ2-1; D gene uncertain. Germline V gene sequence: CDR1 MGHRA, CDR2 YSYEKL. The CDR3 runs to 17 residues. Trimming removed 1 base at V and 0 bases at J, with 13 bases between. The CDR3 spells CASSQGRSASSYNEQFF. CDR3 coding DNA: TGCGCCAGCAGCCAAGGGCGGAGTGCGAGCTCCTACAATGAGCAGTTCTTC.

This clone came up a few times. This chain uses TRBV5-1 with TRBJ1-1, with 7 bases matching TRBD1. CDR3 size: 15 residues. Trimming took 4 bases from V and 2 from J; bases not matched to a gene: 8. Germline lookup yields CDR1 SGHRS and CDR2 YFSETQ. This CDR3 is CASSPRSGGNTEAFF. CDR3 DNA sequence: TGCGCCAGCAGCCCCCGCTCAGGGGGTAACACTGAAGCTTTCTTT.

J is TRBJ1-6 and V is TRBV7-2; 7 nucleotides line up with TRBD1. This CDR3 has 13 amino acids. Germline V CDR1 and CDR2: SGHTA, FQGNSA. Unmatched junction bases numbered 4, after V lost 6 bases and J lost 8 bases. The CDR3 DNA reads as TGTGCCAGCAGTTTACAGGGGTATTCACCCCTCCACTTT. It translates to CASSLQGYSPLHF.

J is TRBJ2-1 and V is TRBV5-4; 8 bases line up with TRBD1. J was trimmed by 9 bases and V by 5 bases; bases with no gene match: 13. The CDR3 is 15 amino acids. CDR1 SGHNT and CDR2 YYREEE come from the germline V gene (reference sequence). The DNA of the CDR3 is TGTGCCAGCAGTCCACCTCCGGACAGGGACCTTGAGCAGTTCTTC. Protein sequence: CASSPPPDRDLEQFF.

The chain joins TRBV19 to TRBJ2-1, with D unclear. The CDR3 has 11 residues. Germline V gene lookup returns CDR1 LNHDA and CDR2 SQIVND (reference sequence). V shed 6 bases and J shed 9 bases, with 9 bases lying between them. CDR3 loop: CASRFRAEQFF. The CDR3 DNA reads as TGTGCCAGTAGGTTCCGAGCTGAGCAGTTCTTC.

This chain joins TRBV27 and TRBJ1-4, with D possibly being TRBD1 (6 bases). The germline V gene encodes CDR1 MNHEY and CDR2 SMNVEV (reference sequence). This CDR3 region has 15 residues. The V end was cut by 6 bases, the J end by 4 bases, with 15 bases between. CDR3 loop: CASRTVDSNNEKLFF. CDR3 in DNA: TGTGCCAGCAGAACGGTGGACAGCAATAATGAAAAACTGTTTTTT.